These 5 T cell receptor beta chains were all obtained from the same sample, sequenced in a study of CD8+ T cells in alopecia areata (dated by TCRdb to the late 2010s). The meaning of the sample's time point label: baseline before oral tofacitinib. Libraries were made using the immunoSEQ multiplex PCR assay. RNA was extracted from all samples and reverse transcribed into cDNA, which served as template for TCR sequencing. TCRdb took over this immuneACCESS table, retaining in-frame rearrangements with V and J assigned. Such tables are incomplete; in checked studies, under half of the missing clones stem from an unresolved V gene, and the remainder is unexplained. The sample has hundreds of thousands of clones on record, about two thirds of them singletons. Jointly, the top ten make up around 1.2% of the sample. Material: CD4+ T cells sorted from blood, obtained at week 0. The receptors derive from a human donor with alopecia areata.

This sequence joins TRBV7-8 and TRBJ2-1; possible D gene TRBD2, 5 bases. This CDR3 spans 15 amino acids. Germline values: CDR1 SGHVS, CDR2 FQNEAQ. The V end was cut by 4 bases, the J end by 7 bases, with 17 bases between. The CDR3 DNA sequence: TGTGCCAGCAGCTCGACCGCCGGCGCGGGTAATGAGCAGTTCTTC. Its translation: CASSSTAGAGNEQFF.

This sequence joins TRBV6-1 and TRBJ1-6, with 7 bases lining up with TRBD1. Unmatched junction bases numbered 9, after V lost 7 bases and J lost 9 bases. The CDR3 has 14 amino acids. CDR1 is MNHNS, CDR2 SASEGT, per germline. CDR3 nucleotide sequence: TGTGCCAGCACTGGACAGGCGGGAGGTTCACCCCTCCACTTT. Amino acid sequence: CASTGQAGGSPLHF.

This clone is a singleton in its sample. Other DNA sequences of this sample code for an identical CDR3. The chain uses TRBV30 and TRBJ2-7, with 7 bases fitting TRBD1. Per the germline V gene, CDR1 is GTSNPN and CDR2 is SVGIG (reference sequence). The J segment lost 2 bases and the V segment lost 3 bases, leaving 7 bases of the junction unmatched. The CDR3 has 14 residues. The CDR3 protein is CAWRLAGGPYEQYF. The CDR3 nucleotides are TGTGCCTGGAGGCTCGCAGGGGGTCCCTACGAGCAGTACTTC.

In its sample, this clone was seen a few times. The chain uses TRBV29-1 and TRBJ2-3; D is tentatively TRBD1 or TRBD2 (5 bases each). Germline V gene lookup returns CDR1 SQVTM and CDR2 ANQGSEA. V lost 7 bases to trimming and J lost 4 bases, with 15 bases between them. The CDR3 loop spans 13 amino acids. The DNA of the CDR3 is TGCAGCGAGGGGCCGGGGCTGGCAGATACGCAGTATTTT. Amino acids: CSEGPGLADTQYF.

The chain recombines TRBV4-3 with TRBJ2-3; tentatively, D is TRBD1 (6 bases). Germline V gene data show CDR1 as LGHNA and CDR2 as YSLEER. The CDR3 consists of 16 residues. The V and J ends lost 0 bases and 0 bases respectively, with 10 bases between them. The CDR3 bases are TGCGCCAGCAGCCAAGAAGACAGGACTAGCACAGATACGCAGTATTTT. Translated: CASSQEDRTSTDTQYF.